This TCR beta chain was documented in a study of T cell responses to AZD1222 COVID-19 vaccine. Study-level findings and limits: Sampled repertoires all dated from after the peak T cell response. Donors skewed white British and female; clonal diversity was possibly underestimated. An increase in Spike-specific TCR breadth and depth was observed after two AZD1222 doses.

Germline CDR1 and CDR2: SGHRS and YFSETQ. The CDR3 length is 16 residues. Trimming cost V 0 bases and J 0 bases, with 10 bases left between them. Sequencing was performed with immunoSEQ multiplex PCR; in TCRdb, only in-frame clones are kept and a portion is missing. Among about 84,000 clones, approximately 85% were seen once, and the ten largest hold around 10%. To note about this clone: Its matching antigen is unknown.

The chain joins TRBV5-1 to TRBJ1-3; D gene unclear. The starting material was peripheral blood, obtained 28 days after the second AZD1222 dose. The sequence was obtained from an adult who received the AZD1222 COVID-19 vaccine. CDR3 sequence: CASSLEVTNSGNTIYF. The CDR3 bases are TGCGCCAGCAGCTTGGAGGTCACCAACTCTGGAAACACCATATATTTT. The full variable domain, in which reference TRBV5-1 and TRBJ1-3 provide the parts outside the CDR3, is KAGVTQTPRYLIKTRGQQVTLSCSPISGHRSVSWYQQTPGQGLQFLFEYFSETQRNKGNFPGRFSGRQFSNSRSEMNVSTLELGDSALYLCASSLEVTNSGNTIYFGEGSWLTVV.